This TCR beta chain was sequenced during a study of cytomegalovirus exposure and HLA in healthy donors. Produced via immunoSEQ multiplex PCR; TCRdb's table is partial and in-frame only. Of 150,000 to 250,000 clones listed, roughly 77% are singletons. Of note for this clone: Its antigen is not known.

J gave up 3 bases and V 7 bases, and 14 bases lay outside the gene matches. CDR3 length: 18 residues. Germline CDR1 LNHNV, CDR2 YYDKDF (reference sequence). The donors were in the 120-subject validation cohort, distinct from the roughly 700-subject first cohort. Notes on the study in general: The tendency of first-cohort TCR clusters to co-occur in the 120 validation repertoires was identified by a subsequent analysis.

The clonotype comes from a woman aged 25 to 39 in good health and CMV-seronegative. The sequenced sample consisted of PBMCs. This chain joins TRBV15 and TRBJ2-3; 12 bases agree with TRBD2. CDR3 protein: CATKGDLTSGRFTDTQYF. The CDR3 DNA reads as TGTGCCACCAAAGGGGACTTGACTAGCGGGAGATTTACAGATACGCAGTATTTT.